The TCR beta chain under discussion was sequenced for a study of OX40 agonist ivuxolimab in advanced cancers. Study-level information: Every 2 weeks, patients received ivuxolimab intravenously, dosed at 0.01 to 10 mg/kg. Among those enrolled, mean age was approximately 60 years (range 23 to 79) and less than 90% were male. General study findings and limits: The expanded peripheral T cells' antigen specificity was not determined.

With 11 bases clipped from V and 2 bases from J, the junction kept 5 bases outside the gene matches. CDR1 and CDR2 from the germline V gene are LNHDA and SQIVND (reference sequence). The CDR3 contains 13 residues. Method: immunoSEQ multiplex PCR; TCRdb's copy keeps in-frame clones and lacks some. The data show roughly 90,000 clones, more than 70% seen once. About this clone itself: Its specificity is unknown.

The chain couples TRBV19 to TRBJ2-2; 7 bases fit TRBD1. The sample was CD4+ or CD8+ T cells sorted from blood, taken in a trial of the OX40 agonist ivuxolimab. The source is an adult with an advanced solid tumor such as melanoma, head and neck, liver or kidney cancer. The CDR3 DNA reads TGTGCCCGGGACAGTGACAACACCGGGGAGCTGTTTTTT. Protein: CARDSDNTGELFF.